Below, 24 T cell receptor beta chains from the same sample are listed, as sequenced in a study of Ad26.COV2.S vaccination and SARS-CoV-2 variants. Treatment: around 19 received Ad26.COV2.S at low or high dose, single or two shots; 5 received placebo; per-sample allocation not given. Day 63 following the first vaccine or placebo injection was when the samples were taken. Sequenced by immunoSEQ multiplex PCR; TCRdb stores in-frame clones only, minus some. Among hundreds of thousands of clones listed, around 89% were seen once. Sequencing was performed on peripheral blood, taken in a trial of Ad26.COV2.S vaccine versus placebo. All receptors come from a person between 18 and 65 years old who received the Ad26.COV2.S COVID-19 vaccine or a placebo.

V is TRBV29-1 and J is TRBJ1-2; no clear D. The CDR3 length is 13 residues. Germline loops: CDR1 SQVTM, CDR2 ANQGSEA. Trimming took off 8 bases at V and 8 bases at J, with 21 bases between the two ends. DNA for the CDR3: TGCAGCTCCCGGGGTGGGCCTTCGCAAGGCTACACCTTC. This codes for CSSRGGPSQGYTF.

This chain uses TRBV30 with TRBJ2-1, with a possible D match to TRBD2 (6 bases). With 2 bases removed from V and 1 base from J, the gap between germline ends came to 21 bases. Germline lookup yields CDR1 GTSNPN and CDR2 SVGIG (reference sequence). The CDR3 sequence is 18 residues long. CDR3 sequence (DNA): TGTGCCTGGAGTCATATGGGGAGTAGCGGCACATCCTACAATGAGCAGTTCTTC. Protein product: CAWSHMGSSGTSYNEQFF.

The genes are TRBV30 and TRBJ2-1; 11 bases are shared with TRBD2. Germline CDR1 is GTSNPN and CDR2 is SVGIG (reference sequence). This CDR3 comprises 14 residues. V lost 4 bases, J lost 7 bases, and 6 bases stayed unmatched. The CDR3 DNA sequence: TGTGCCTGGACTCGTAGCGGGGGGGCAAATGAGCAGTTCTTC. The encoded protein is CAWTRSGGANEQFF.

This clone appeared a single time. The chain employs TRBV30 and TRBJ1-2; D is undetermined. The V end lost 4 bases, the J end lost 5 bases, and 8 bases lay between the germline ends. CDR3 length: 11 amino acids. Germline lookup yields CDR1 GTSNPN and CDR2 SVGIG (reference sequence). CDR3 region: CAWKGRYGYTF. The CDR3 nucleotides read TGTGCCTGGAAAGGACGGTATGGCTACACCTTC.

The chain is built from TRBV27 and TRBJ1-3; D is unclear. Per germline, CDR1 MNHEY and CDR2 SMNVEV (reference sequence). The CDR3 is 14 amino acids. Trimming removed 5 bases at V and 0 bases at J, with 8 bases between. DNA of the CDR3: TGTGCCAGCAGTGCTGGGAACTCTGGAAACACCATATATTTT. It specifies CASSAGNSGNTIYF.

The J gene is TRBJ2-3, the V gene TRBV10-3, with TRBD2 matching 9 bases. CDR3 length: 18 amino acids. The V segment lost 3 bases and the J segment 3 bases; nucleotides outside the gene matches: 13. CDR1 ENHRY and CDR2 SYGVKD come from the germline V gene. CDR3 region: CAISDVAGGPGETDTQYF. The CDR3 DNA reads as TGTGCCATCAGTGACGTGGCGGGAGGGCCGGGGGAAACAGATACGCAGTATTTT.

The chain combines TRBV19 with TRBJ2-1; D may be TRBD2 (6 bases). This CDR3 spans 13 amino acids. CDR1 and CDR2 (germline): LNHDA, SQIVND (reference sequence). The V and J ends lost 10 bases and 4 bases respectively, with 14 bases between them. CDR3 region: CATRRETYNEQFF. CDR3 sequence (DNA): TGTGCCACACGGAGGGAAACATACAATGAGCAGTTCTTC.

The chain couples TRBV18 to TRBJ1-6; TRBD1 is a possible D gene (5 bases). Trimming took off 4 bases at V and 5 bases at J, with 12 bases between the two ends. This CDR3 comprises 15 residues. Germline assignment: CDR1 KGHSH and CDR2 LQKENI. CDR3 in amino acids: CASSHDSTDNSPLHF. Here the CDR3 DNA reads TGTGCCAGCTCACACGACTCGACAGATAATTCACCCCTCCACTTT.

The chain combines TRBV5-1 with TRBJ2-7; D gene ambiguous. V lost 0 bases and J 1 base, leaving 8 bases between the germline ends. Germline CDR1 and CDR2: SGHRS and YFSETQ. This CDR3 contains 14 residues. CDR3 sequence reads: CASSLVDGSYEQYF. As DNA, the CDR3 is TGCGCCAGCAGCTTGGTTGACGGATCCTACGAGCAGTACTTC.

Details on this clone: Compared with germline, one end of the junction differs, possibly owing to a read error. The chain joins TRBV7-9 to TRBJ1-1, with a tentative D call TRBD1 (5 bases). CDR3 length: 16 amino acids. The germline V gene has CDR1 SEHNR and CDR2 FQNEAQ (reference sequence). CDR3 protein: CASSKDPTANYPPGGF. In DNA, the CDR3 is TGTGCCAGCAGCAAAGACCCGACAGCAAACTACCCCCCGGGGGGCTTT.

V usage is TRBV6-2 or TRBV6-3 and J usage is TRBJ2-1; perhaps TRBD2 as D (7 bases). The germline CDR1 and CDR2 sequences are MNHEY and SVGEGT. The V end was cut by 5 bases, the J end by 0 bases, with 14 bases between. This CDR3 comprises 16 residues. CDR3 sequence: CASSDPGGPSYNEQFF. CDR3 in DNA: TGTGCCAGCAGTGATCCCGGGGGGCCCTCCTACAATGAGCAGTTCTTC.

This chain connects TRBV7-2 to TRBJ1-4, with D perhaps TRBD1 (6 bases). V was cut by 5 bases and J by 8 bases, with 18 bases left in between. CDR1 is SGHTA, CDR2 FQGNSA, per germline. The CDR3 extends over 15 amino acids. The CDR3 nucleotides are TGTGCCAGCAGCCTTCGAGGGGGAAGCAGAGAAAAACTGTTTTTT. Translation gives CASSLRGGSREKLFF.

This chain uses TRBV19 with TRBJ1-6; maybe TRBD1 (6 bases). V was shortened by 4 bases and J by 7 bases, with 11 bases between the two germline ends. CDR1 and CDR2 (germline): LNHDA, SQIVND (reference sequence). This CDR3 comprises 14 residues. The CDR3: CASSTRGGNSPLHF. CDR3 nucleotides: TGTGCCAGTAGTACCCGAGGGGGGAATTCACCCCTCCACTTT.

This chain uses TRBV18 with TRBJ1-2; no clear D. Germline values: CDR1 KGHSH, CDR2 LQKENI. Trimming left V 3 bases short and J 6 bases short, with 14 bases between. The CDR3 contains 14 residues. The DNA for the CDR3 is TGTGCCAGCTCACCCTCGACTGGTCAAGATGGCTACACCTTC. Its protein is CASSPSTGQDGYTF.

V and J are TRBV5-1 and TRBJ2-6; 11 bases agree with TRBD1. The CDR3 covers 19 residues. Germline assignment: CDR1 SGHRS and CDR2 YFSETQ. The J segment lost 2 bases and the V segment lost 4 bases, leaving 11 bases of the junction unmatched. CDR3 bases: TGCGCCAGCAGCCTGACCGGACAGGGGGCCCTTACTGGGGCCAACGTCCTGACTTTC. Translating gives CASSLTGQGALTGANVLTF.

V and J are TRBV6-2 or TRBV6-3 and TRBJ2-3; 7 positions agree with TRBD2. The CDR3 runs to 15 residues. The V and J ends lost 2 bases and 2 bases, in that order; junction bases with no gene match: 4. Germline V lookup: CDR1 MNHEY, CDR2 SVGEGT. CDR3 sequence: CASSYPRGITDTQYF. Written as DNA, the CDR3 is TGTGCCAGCAGTTACCCGCGGGGGATCACAGATACGCAGTATTTT.

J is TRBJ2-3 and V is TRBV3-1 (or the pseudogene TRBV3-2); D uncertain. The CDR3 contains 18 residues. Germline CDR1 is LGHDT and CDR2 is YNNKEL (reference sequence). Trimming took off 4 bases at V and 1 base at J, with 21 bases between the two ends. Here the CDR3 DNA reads TGTGCCAGCAGCCTCTCTTGGGCACGTTTCCTTGGCACAGATACGCAGTATTTT. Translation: CASSLSWARFLGTDTQYF.

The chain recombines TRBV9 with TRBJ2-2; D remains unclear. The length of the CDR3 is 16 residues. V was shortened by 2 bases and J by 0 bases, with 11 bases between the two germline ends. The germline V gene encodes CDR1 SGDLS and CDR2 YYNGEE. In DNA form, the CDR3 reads TGTGCCAGCAGCGTTTCTGGCGGTCCGAACACCGGGGAGCTGTTTTTT. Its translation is CASSVSGGPNTGELFF.

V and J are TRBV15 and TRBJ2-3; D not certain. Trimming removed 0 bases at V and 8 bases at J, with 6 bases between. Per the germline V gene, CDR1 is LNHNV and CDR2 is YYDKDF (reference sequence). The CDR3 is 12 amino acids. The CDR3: CATSRDSGTQYF. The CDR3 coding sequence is TGTGCCACCAGCAGAGATTCTGGTACGCAGTATTTT.

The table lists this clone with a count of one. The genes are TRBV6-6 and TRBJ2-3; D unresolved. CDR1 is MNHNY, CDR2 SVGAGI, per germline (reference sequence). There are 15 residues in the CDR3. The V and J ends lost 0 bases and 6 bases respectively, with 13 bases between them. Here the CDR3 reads CASSYSPPSGDTQYF. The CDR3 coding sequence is TGTGCCAGCAGTTACTCACCCCCCTCTGGGGATACGCAGTATTTT.

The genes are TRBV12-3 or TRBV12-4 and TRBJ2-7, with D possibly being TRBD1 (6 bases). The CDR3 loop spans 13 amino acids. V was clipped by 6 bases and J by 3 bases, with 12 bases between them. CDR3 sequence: CASRRDTIYEQYF. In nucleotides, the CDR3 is TGTGCCAGCAGAAGGGACACTATCTACGAGCAGTACTTC.

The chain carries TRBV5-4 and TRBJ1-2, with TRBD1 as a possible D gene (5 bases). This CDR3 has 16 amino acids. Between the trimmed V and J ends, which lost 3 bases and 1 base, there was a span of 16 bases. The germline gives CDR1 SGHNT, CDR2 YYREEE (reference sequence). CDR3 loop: CASSSSLGRVNYGYTF. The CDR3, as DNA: TGTGCCAGCAGCTCATCTCTAGGCAGGGTTAACTATGGCTACACCTTC.

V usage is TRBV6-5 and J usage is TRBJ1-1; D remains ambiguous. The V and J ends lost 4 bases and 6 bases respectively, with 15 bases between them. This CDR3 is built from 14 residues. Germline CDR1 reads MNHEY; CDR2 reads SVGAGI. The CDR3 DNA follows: TGTGCCAGCAGTTCCGGTTCTAGGGCTGCTGAAGCTTTCTTT. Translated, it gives CASSSGSRAAEAFF.

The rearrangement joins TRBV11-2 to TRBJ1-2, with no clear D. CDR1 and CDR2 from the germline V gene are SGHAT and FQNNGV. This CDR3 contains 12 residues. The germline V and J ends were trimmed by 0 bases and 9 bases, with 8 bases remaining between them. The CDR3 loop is CASSLDRSSYTF. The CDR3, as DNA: TGTGCCAGCAGCTTAGACAGGAGTAGCTACACCTTC.